A single sample is the source of the 17 T cell receptor beta chains below, sequenced in a study of shared clonotypes between healthy human individuals. Libraries were prepared by immunoSEQ multiplex PCR; TCRdb keeps only in-frame clonotypes and omits some of them. This table holds around 2.1 million clones, 90% to 95% found once. CD45RO-negative, CCR7-selected cells formed the naive CD8 fraction, which excluded terminally differentiated effector memory CD45RA+ cells. The sequenced material came from naive CD8+ T cells from PBMCs. These receptors originate from a man between 18 and 35 years old in good health. Some clones in this sample may be carry-over from other donors' samples.

The V call is TRBV30, the J call TRBJ2-5; TRBD2 agrees at 10 bases. The length of the CDR3 is 14 residues. Unmatched junction bases numbered 7, after V lost 4 bases and J lost 5 bases. The germline V gene encodes CDR1 GTSNPN and CDR2 SVGIG (reference sequence). CDR3 DNA: TGTGCCTGGAATCTAGCGGGAGCAGAGGAGACCCAGTACTTC. Its translation is CAWNLAGAEETQYF.

The rearrangement links TRBV4-1 to TRBJ2-4; TRBD2 matches 10 bases. Germline assignment: CDR1 MGHRA and CDR2 YSYEKL. This CDR3 is built from 17 residues. V gave up 4 bases and J gave up 8 bases; unmatched junction bases: 14. The CDR3 sequence is CASSRLTSGPPQDIQYF. Here the CDR3 DNA reads TGCGCCAGCAGCCGGTTGACTAGCGGGCCTCCCCAGGACATTCAGTACTTC.

On this clone: A read error may account for a junction end that differs from germline. Other nucleotide sequences from this sample produce the same CDR3. The chain couples TRBV5-4 to TRBJ2-7; D gene uncertain. Germline assignment: CDR1 SGHNT and CDR2 YYREEE (reference sequence). The CDR3 is made up of 14 amino acids. The CDR3 coding sequence is TGTGCCAGCAGCTTGGGGCACAGCACCTACGAGCAGTACTTT. Residues: CASSLGHSTYEQYF.

The rearrangement joins TRBV18 to TRBJ1-2; D is possibly TRBD1 (5 bases). CDR3 length: 15 amino acids. Germline V CDR1 and CDR2: KGHSH, LQKENI. V lost 3 bases and J lost 4, with 15 bases in between. CDR3 in amino acids: CASSPPVGGTYGYTF. CDR3 bases: TGTGCCAGCTCACCCCCCGTGGGAGGGACCTATGGCTACACCTTC.

This rearrangement joins TRBV19 to TRBJ2-7; D is unresolved. Trimming removed 5 bases from V and 7 bases from J, with 15 bases in between. CDR1 is LNHDA and CDR2 is SQIVND in the germline V gene (reference sequence). The CDR3 extends over 13 amino acids. CDR3 sequence (DNA): TGTGCCAGTAGTCGCCGCCCACACTGGGAGCAGTACTTC. It yields the protein CASSRRPHWEQYF. The full variable domain, with the rest looked up from reference TRBV19 and TRBJ2-7, is DGGITQSPKYLFRKEGQNVTLSCEQNLNHDAMYWYRQDPGQGLRLIYYSQIVNDFQKGDIAEGYSVSREKKESFPLTVTSAQKNPTAFYLCASSRRPHWEQYFGPGTRLTVT.

The DNA of the CDR3 is TGCGCCAGTCAGGGGGAGAACACTGAAGCTTTCTTT. This gives the protein CASQGENTEAFF. This rearrangement joins TRBV5-1 to TRBJ1-1; 7 bases map to TRBD1. V shed 8 bases, J shed 1 base, and the junction held 2 bases outside the gene matches. Germline values: CDR1 SGHRS, CDR2 YFSETQ. The CDR3 consists of 12 residues. The variable domain in full, completed from reference TRBV5-1 and TRBJ1-1, reads KAGVTQTPRYLIKTRGQQVTLSCSPISGHRSVSWYQQTPGQGLQFLFEYFSETQRNKGNFPGRFSGRQFSNSRSEMNVSTLELGDSALYLCASQGENTEAFFGQGTRLTVV.

The genes are TRBV4-2 and TRBJ2-7; D perhaps matches TRBD1 (5 bases). V shed 1 base and J shed 2 bases, with 6 bases lying between them. The CDR3 has 13 amino acids. Germline assignment: CDR1 LGHNA and CDR2 YNFKEQ. CDR3 DNA: TGTGCCAGCAGCCAAGGACAGACCTACGAGCAGTACTTC. Protein product: CASSQGQTYEQYF.

The chain couples TRBV7-9 to TRBJ2-3, with D unresolved. The CDR3 loop spans 12 amino acids. V was clipped by 4 bases and J by 9 bases, with 11 bases between them. CDR1 is SEHNR, CDR2 FQNEAQ, per germline (reference sequence). The CDR3: CASSSPVGTQYF. DNA of the CDR3: TGTGCCAGCAGCTCCCCGGTTGGAACGCAGTATTTT.

The chain's CDR3 is CASSQGATRGETQYF. DNA for the CDR3: TGCGCCAGCAGCCAGGGGGCGACTCGTGGAGAGACCCAGTACTTC. The rearrangement uses TRBV5-1 and TRBJ2-5, with TRBD1 matching 8 bases. Trimming at V came to 4 bases and at J to 4 bases, leaving 9 bases not matched to a gene. The CDR3 runs 15 residues. Germline V gene lookup returns CDR1 SGHRS and CDR2 YFSETQ.

The V gene is TRBV7-9, the J gene TRBJ1-4, with D possibly being TRBD1 (6 bases). Trimming removed 4 bases at V and 7 bases at J, with 13 bases between. The CDR3 is 14 residues long. Germline assignment: CDR1 SEHNR and CDR2 FQNEAQ (reference sequence). This chain's CDR3 is CASSWDIRFEKLFF. Here the CDR3 DNA reads TGTGCCAGCAGCTGGGACATACGCTTTGAAAAACTGTTTTTT.

This chain connects TRBV5-6 to TRBJ2-5, with D perhaps TRBD2 (6 bases). The CDR3 loop spans 14 amino acids. V lost 3 bases to trimming and J lost 2 bases, with 11 bases between them. CDR1 is SGHDT and CDR2 is YYEEEE in the germline V gene. The CDR3 loop is CASSWGTFQETQYF. The CDR3 coding sequence is TGTGCCAGCAGCTGGGGGACTTTTCAAGAGACCCAGTACTTC.

Concerning this clone: The sample carries other DNA sequences with the same CDR3. The gene calls are TRBV27 and TRBJ2-7, with 11 bases that match TRBD2. CDR1 MNHEY and CDR2 SMNVEV come from the germline V gene (reference sequence). The CDR3 extends over 14 amino acids. V lost 6 bases, J lost 3 bases, and 4 bases stayed unmatched. CDR3 DNA: TGTGCCAGCAGCCTAACTAGCGGGAGCTACGAGCAGTACTTC. The encoded protein is CASSLTSGSYEQYF.

V is TRBV29-1 and J is TRBJ1-3, with D perhaps TRBD1 (5 bases). The CDR3 contains 13 residues. The germline V gene has CDR1 SQVTM and CDR2 ANQGSEA. Trimming removed 1 base from V and 4 bases from J, with 8 bases in between. Written as DNA, the CDR3 is TGCAGCGTTGAAGGGGACGACGGAAACACCATATATTTT. Protein: CSVEGDDGNTIYF.

The chain combines TRBV19 with TRBJ2-7, with D perhaps TRBD2 (7 bases). The germline V and J ends were trimmed by 7 bases and 5 bases, with 21 bases remaining between them. This CDR3 is 15 amino acids long. CDR1 and CDR2 from the germline V gene are LNHDA and SQIVND (reference sequence). CDR3 sequence (DNA): TGTGCCAGTACCGCGATGGGGGGGCCCCAAGACGAGCAGTACTTC. Translation: CASTAMGGPQDEQYF.

The gene calls are TRBV4-1 and TRBJ2-1, with 7 bases fitting TRBD1. The CDR3 has 15 residues. The germline V gene encodes CDR1 MGHRA and CDR2 YSYEKL. Trimming cost V 3 bases and J 5 bases; bases outside gene matches: 7. CDR3 amino acids: CASSQLTGWNNEQFF. The CDR3, as DNA: TGCGCCAGCAGCCAGTTGACAGGGTGGAACAATGAGCAGTTCTTC.

The rearrangement uses TRBV7-4 and TRBJ2-5; D remains ambiguous. The CDR3 spans 15 residues. From germline, CDR1 is SGHVT and CDR2 SQSDAQ. Trimming removed 2 bases from V and 5 bases from J, with 15 bases in between. The DNA for the CDR3 is TGTGCCAGCAGCTTACCCATCGAATTGTTGGAGACCCAGTACTTC. This translates into CASSLPIELLETQYF.

The chain employs TRBV4-1 and TRBJ2-5; TRBD1 matches 9 bases. CDR3 size: 16 residues. CDR1 and CDR2 from the germline V gene are MGHRA and YSYEKL. The V segment lost 6 bases and the J segment 5 bases; nucleotides outside the gene matches: 13. CDR3 sequence reads: CASSSRDRATSETQYF. For the CDR3, the DNA is TGCGCCAGCAGTTCAAGGGACAGGGCCACCTCGGAGACCCAGTACTTC.